What follows is one TCR beta chain and its context. These data come from a study of CD8 T cells in Susac syndrome. Controls matched for sex and age were healthy donors. The CD8+ and CD4+ T cells were isolated magnetically using a negative isolation approach, whereas the TEMRA cells were enriched by FACS. The RNA, roughly 0.5 to 1 ug, was put through reverse transcription using random hexamers. By means of immunoSEQ multiplex PCR, TCR beta CDR3 spanning 54 Vbeta and 13 Jbeta underwent amplification. In TCRdb, the immunoSEQ multiplex PCR reads were re-called with MiXCR into one record per CDR3 protein. The sample shows about 190,000 distinct CDR3 sequences, approximately 93% of them seen only once. V was cut by 4 bases and J by 1 base, with 5 bases left in between. CDR3 length: 12 residues. CDR1 and CDR2 (germline): GTSNPN, SVGIG (reference sequence).

The material sequenced was CD4+ T cells from PBMCs. This sequence originates from a human donor in good health. The chain joins TRBV30 to TRBJ1-3, with D hard to call. The CDR3 is CAWMASGNTIYF. CDR3 DNA: TGTGCCTGGATGGCATCTGGAAACACCATATATTTT.